Given below is one TCR beta chain in context. This specimen comes from a study of T cell changes during pregnancy in multiple sclerosis. CDR3 length: 18 amino acids. The V gene's germline CDR1 is SGHNT and CDR2 YYREEE (reference sequence). The V segment lost 4 bases and the J segment 4 bases; nucleotides outside the gene matches: 9. Produced via immunoSEQ multiplex PCR; TCRdb's table is partial and in-frame only. The table lists about 52,000 clones, around 92% of them singletons. This TCR was recovered from a female donor with multiple sclerosis, enrolled in a pregnancy study. The chain employs TRBV5-4 and TRBJ2-3; 16 nucleotides agree with TRBD2. The sequencing here drew on CD4+ T cells from peripheral blood mononuclear cells, taken in the third trimester of pregnancy. As DNA, the CDR3 is TGTGCCAGCAGCCAGGGACTAGCGGGAGGGCCTTTTTCAGATACGCAGTATTTT. Residues: CASSQGLAGGPFSDTQYF.